What follows is one T cell receptor (beta chain) and its context. CDR3 length: 15 amino acids. Germline assignment: CDR1 MNHEY and CDR2 SMNVEV (reference sequence). V lost 5 bases and J 8 bases, leaving 18 bases between the germline ends. Assay: immunoSEQ multiplex PCR; the TCRdb copy retains only in-frame clones and omits some. Among some 150,000 clones, around nine tenths were seen once, and the ten largest hold 3.7%. This entry comes from a study of blood T cell repertoires in COVID-19. In the study overall: COVID-19 samples from acute and convalescent phases originated in the United States, Italy and Spain. PBMCs, B-cell-depleted T cells, or T cells were the source of the cDNA or gDNA that made up the material.

The genes are TRBV27 and TRBJ1-4, with D maybe TRBD1 (6 bases). Sample: peripheral blood. This receptor was obtained from a man aged 18 to 30 with active or convalescent COVID-19. Here the CDR3 reads CASSPGVSGFEKLFF. The CDR3 bases are TGTGCCAGCAGTCCAGGGGTTTCGGGATTCGAAAAACTGTTTTTT.